Below are 25 T cell receptor beta chains sequenced from a single sample in a study of T-cell memory formation after mild COVID-19. TCRdb redid the calling of the 5' RACE reads with MiXCR, one entry per CDR3 protein. The sample has around 250,000 distinct CDR3 sequences, 16% seen once; the top ten hold roughly 20%. Sequenced: PBMCs or a T cell subset sorted from them (not recorded which). The receptors stem from a man between 18 and 29 years old who had mild COVID-19 (a few samples of this study predate the infection). Cell type and time point are not known.

This clonotype has more than one count but fewer than ten. The genes are TRBV9 and TRBJ1-5, with 8 bases identical to TRBD1. From germline, CDR1 is SGDLS and CDR2 YYNGEE. J gave up 3 bases and V 3 bases, and 2 bases lay outside the gene matches. CDR3 length: 14 residues. The DNA of the CDR3 is TGTGCCAGCAGCGCGACAGGGGCCAATCAGCCCCAGCATTTT. Translation: CASSATGANQPQHF.

The chain uses TRBV7-3 and TRBJ2-5; TRBD1 might be the D (6 bases). V was clipped by 5 bases and J by 3 bases, with 19 bases between them. There are 16 residues in the CDR3. CDR1 SGHTA and CDR2 FQGTGA come from the germline V gene. This chain's CDR3 is CASSASFRDIEETQYF. In nucleotides, the CDR3 is TGTGCCAGCAGCGCATCTTTCCGGGACATTGAAGAGACCCAGTACTTC.

This clonotype was recorded many times. The chain combines TRBV5-1 with TRBJ2-5; D not resolved. This CDR3 spans 14 amino acids. Trimming took 0 bases from V and 4 from J, leaving 10 bases between them. Germline lookup yields CDR1 SGHRS and CDR2 YFSETQ. CDR3 in amino acids: CASSLDPHGETQYF. The CDR3 region has the DNA TGCGCCAGCAGCTTGGATCCCCATGGAGAGACCCAGTACTTC.

V gene TRBV29-1 combines with J gene TRBJ2-3; tentatively, D is TRBD2 (6 bases). Between the trimmed V and J ends, which lost 6 bases and 5 bases, there was a span of 9 bases. Per germline, CDR1 SQVTM and CDR2 ANQGSEA. CDR3 length: 11 residues. In DNA, the CDR3 is TGCAGCGTGAGGAGGGGAGATACGCAGTATTTT. This translates into CSVRRGDTQYF.

The J gene is TRBJ1-6, the V gene TRBV6-6, with 8 nucleotides matching TRBD1. Trimming took 6 bases from V and 7 from J; bases not matched to a gene: 8. Germline lookup yields CDR1 MNHNY and CDR2 SVGAGI (reference sequence). This CDR3 comprises 15 residues. The CDR3 protein is CASSLGQVLNSPLHF. CDR3 nucleotides: TGTGCCAGCAGCCTGGGACAGGTTCTCAATTCACCCCTCCACTTT.

The chain uses TRBV4-3 and TRBJ2-1, with D maybe TRBD2 (6 bases). The V end was cut by 0 bases, the J end by 1 base, with 7 bases between. The CDR3 is 15 residues long. Germline V gene lookup returns CDR1 LGHNA and CDR2 YSLEER. The CDR3 here is CASSQDGGSYNEQFF. In DNA, the CDR3 is TGCGCCAGCAGCCAAGATGGAGGGTCCTACAATGAGCAGTTCTTC.

This chain joins TRBV4-3 and TRBJ2-1; 7 bases are a match to TRBD2. Germline CDR1 and CDR2: LGHNA and YSLEER. The ends lost 0 bases at V and 10 bases at J; junction bases unmatched: 6. The CDR3 is 14 amino acids. CDR3: CASSQDGEGREQFF. The CDR3 DNA sequence: TGCGCCAGCAGCCAAGATGGGGAGGGTCGGGAGCAGTTCTTC.

The J gene is TRBJ2-5, the V gene TRBV5-1; possible D gene TRBD2, 6 bases. This CDR3 contains 13 residues. V lost 5 bases and J lost 2, with 10 bases in between. Germline V lookup: CDR1 SGHRS, CDR2 YFSETQ. The CDR3 DNA is TGCGCCAGCAGTACAAGCGGGCAAGAGACCCAGTACTTC. Its translation is CASSTSGQETQYF.

This clonotype showed up just a few times. The chain has TRBV19 and TRBJ2-1, with 10 bases identical to TRBD2. The CDR3 has 14 amino acids. The germline gives CDR1 LNHDA, CDR2 SQIVND (reference sequence). V lost 5 bases, J lost 6 bases, and 4 bases stayed unmatched. CDR3 sequence (DNA): TGTGCCAGTAGTTGGGCTAGCGGGAGCAATGAGCAGTTCTTC. This sequence encodes CASSWASGSNEQFF.

This rearrangement joins TRBV4-1 to TRBJ2-1; 8 nucleotides align to TRBD1. CDR1 and CDR2 from the germline V gene are MGHRA and YSYEKL. V gave up 3 bases and J gave up 8 bases; unmatched junction bases: 12. The CDR3 totals 16 residues. CDR3 loop: CASSHFLDREFDEQFF. DNA for the CDR3: TGCGCCAGCAGCCATTTCCTGGACAGGGAGTTTGATGAGCAGTTCTTC.

The chain is built from TRBV29-1 and TRBJ2-5; 8 bases map to TRBD1. Germline V CDR1 and CDR2: SQVTM, ANQGSEA. CDR3 length: 14 residues. V was clipped by 2 bases and J by 0 bases; unmatched bases: 2. The CDR3 spells CSVERTGYQETQYF. In nucleotides, the CDR3 is TGCAGCGTTGAAAGGACAGGGTACCAAGAGACCCAGTACTTC.

The V call is TRBV18, the J call TRBJ1-5, with TRBD1 identical over 11 bases. Unmatched junction bases numbered 9, after V lost 6 bases and J lost 2 bases. Germline V CDR1 and CDR2: KGHSH, LQKENI. The CDR3 spans 17 residues. The CDR3 spells CASSIRTGGSGNQPQHF. DNA of the CDR3: TGTGCCAGCTCTATCAGGACAGGGGGCTCGGGCAATCAGCCCCAGCATTTT. Combining the CDR3 with reference TRBV18 and TRBJ1-5 gives the whole variable domain NAGVMQNPRHLVRRRGQEARLRCSPMKGHSHVYWYRQLPEEGLKFMVYLQKENIIDESGMPKERFSAEFPKEGPSILRIQQVVRGDSAAYFCASSIRTGGSGNQPQHFGDGTRLSIL.

This chain uses TRBV7-2 with TRBJ2-3; possibly TRBD2 for D (7 bases). Germline V CDR1 and CDR2: SGHTA, FQGNSA. CDR3 size: 13 residues. V shed 10 bases and J shed 0 bases, with 11 bases lying between them. CDR3: CAIRGASTDTQYF. The CDR3 DNA is TGTGCCATCCGGGGGGCCAGCACAGATACGCAGTATTTT.

This clonotype was detected only a few times. The CDR3 coding sequence is TGCGCCAGCAGCCAGCAGGGGCTCTATGGCTACACCTTC. As protein: CASSQQGLYGYTF. V usage is TRBV4-3 and J usage is TRBJ1-2; weak D call: TRBD1 (6 bases). CDR3 size: 13 residues. Per germline, CDR1 LGHNA and CDR2 YSLEER. With 3 bases removed from V and 4 bases from J, the gap between germline ends came to 9 bases.

This clonotype was recorded at least ten times. The genes are TRBV6-5 and TRBJ2-5; 7 nucleotides match TRBD1. This CDR3 has 14 amino acids. Germline V gene data show CDR1 as MNHEY and CDR2 as SVGAGI. V was clipped by 0 bases and J by 4 bases; unmatched bases: 2. The CDR3 DNA sequence: TGTGCCAGCAGTTACTCGACAGGGTTAGAGACCCAGTACTTC. This translates into CASSYSTGLETQYF.

Only a few counts were recorded for this clonotype. The chain links TRBV7-8 to TRBJ1-2; possible D gene TRBD1, 5 bases. CDR3 length: 15 amino acids. Germline lookup yields CDR1 SGHVS and CDR2 FQNEAQ. V was cut by 2 bases and J by 8 bases, with 18 bases left in between. The CDR3 DNA reads as TGTGCCAGCAGCTTAAATACGGTCGGGGCAGGCGGCTACACCTTC. Translation: CASSLNTVGAGGYTF.

V gene TRBV5-1 combines with J gene TRBJ2-7; 10 bases are shared with TRBD1. In germline, CDR1 is SGHRS, CDR2 YFSETQ. There are 17 residues in the CDR3. The trim removed 0 bases at V and 3 bases at J, leaving 9 bases unmatched. CDR3 in DNA: TGCGCCAGCAGCTTGGCCCCGGGACAGGGGCCTTTCTACGAGCAGTACTTC. Its protein is CASSLAPGQGPFYEQYF.

This clonotype was observed a few times. The J gene is TRBJ2-7, the V gene TRBV9, with TRBD1 matching over 7 bases. The CDR3 has 14 residues. J lost 2 bases, V lost 2 bases, and 4 bases had no gene match. Germline V gene lookup returns CDR1 SGDLS and CDR2 YYNGEE. CDR3 residues: CASSVTGDPYEQYF. In DNA, the CDR3 is TGTGCCAGCAGCGTCACAGGGGATCCCTACGAGCAGTACTTC.

This clonotype has just a few counts. The CDR3 DNA reads TGTGCCAGCAGTTCCGGGACAGGGGCGAGGGCCGGGGAGCTGTTTTTT. Residues: CASSSGTGARAGELFF. The rearrangement uses TRBV12-3 or TRBV12-4 and TRBJ2-2, with 10 bases identical to TRBD1. The V and J ends lost 4 bases and 6 bases, in that order; junction bases with no gene match: 8. This CDR3 region has 16 residues.

This clonotype turned up a few times. This chain connects TRBV7-2 to TRBJ2-3, with D uncertain. V lost 7 bases and J lost 1, with 9 bases in between. Germline values: CDR1 SGHTA, CDR2 FQGNSA. The CDR3 is made up of 13 amino acids. Here the CDR3 DNA reads TGTGCCAGCAATATCGTACGCACAGATACGCAGTATTTT. Translating it yields CASNIVRTDTQYF.

This clonotype was detected only a few times. The V and J genes are TRBV6-5 and TRBJ2-7; TRBD2 is a possible D gene (5 bases). CDR1 and CDR2 (germline): MNHEY, SVGAGI. Between the trimmed V and J ends, which lost 6 bases and 2 bases, there was a span of 14 bases. This CDR3 spans 14 amino acids. The CDR3 is CASSPRRATYEQYV. CDR3 in DNA: TGTGCCAGCAGCCCTCGGCGGGCCACCTACGAGCAGTACGTC.

The chain combines TRBV10-3 with TRBJ2-7, with 9 nucleotides matching TRBD1. V shed 6 bases and J 0 bases; nucleotides not matched to a gene: 3. There are 14 residues in the CDR3. The germline V gene has CDR1 ENHRY and CDR2 SYGVKD. Here the CDR3 DNA reads TGTGCCATCAGGAGGGACAGGGCCTCCTACGAGCAGTACTTC. It specifies CAIRRDRASYEQYF.

This clonotype was detected a few times. This chain joins TRBV6-5 and TRBJ2-6; D may be TRBD1 (5 bases). CDR3 length: 17 residues. Looked up from germline, CDR1 is MNHEY and CDR2 is SVGAGI. Trimming removed 2 bases at V and 3 bases at J, with 14 bases between. CDR3 residues: CASSYISGIGGANVLTF. In DNA form, the CDR3 reads TGTGCCAGCAGTTACATTTCAGGGATCGGTGGGGCCAACGTCCTGACTTTC.

This clonotype was recorded many times. The V call is TRBV6-6, the J call TRBJ1-3; D not resolved. Germline V gene sequence: CDR1 MNHNY, CDR2 SVGAGI (reference sequence). V was shortened by 0 bases and J by 0 bases, with 3 bases between the two germline ends. The CDR3 contains 14 residues. In nucleotides, the CDR3 is TGTGCCAGCAGTTACTCGGGCTCTGGAAACACCATATATTTT. The encoded protein is CASSYSGSGNTIYF.

The table lists this clonotype with a few counts. The chain employs TRBV11-2 and TRBJ2-3; D is tentatively TRBD1 or TRBD2 (6 bases each). Per germline, CDR1 SGHAT and CDR2 FQNNGV. V lost 5 bases and J lost 4, with 16 bases in between. The CDR3 is 15 residues long. DNA for the CDR3: TGTGCCAGCAGCACCGCGAGGGGGGCCGCAGATACGCAGTATTTT. This translates into CASSTARGAADTQYF.